The 15 T cell receptor beta chains in this list originate from one sample, sequenced in a study of blood T cell repertoires in COVID-19. Sequencing used immunoSEQ multiplex PCR; TCRdb keeps in-frame clones, though not all of them. The profile shows 150,000 to 200,000 clones, about four fifths of them singletons. Material for sequencing was peripheral blood. The receptors shown here come from a man in his fifties or sixties with active or convalescent COVID-19.

The CDR3 region has the DNA TGCGCCAGCAGCTTGGCCCCGACTAGCGGGGGCACAGATACGCAGTATTTT. This gives the protein CASSLAPTSGGTDTQYF. The chain joins TRBV5-1 to TRBJ2-3; 11 bases line up with TRBD2. Germline lookup yields CDR1 SGHRS and CDR2 YFSETQ. Trimming took 0 bases from V and 1 from J; bases not matched to a gene: 4. The CDR3 runs 17 residues. The whole variable domain, filled in from reference TRBV5-1 and TRBJ2-3, reads KAGVTQTPRYLIKTRGQQVTLSCSPISGHRSVSWYQQTPGQGLQFLFEYFSETQRNKGNFPGRFSGRQFSNSRSEMNVSTLELGDSALYLCASSLAPTSGGTDTQYFGPGTRLTVL.

This clone was seen more than once but under ten times. The chain links TRBV19 to TRBJ1-1; D unclear. Germline V gene data show CDR1 as LNHDA and CDR2 as SQIVND (reference sequence). Trimming took off 3 bases at V and 3 bases at J, with 8 bases between the two ends. The CDR3 has 13 amino acids. The CDR3 sequence: CASSIIGDTEAFF. The CDR3 DNA is TGTGCCAGTAGTATTATAGGAGACACTGAAGCTTTCTTT.

This clone was seen more than once but under ten times. The chain joins TRBV6-5 to TRBJ2-7; 7 bases line up with TRBD1. The CDR3 length is 15 residues. CDR1 MNHEY and CDR2 SVGAGI come from the germline V gene. The V and J ends lost 7 bases and 4 bases, in that order; junction bases with no gene match: 13. The CDR3: CASTQDRVYPYEQYF. The DNA of the CDR3 is TGTGCCAGCACCCAAGACAGGGTGTATCCTTACGAGCAGTACTTC.

This clone appeared a few times. CDR3 loop: CASSLAGEGVNSPLHF. In nucleotides, the CDR3 is TGCGCCAGCAGCTTGGCGGGGGAAGGTGTAAATTCACCCCTCCACTTT. The V gene is TRBV5-1, the J gene TRBJ1-6, with D possibly being TRBD1 (5 bases). Trimming removed 0 bases at V and 7 bases at J, with 14 bases between. The germline CDR1 and CDR2 sequences are SGHRS and YFSETQ. The CDR3 runs 16 residues. The variable domain in full, with the rest retrieved from reference TRBV5-1 and TRBJ1-6, is KAGVTQTPRYLIKTRGQQVTLSCSPISGHRSVSWYQQTPGQGLQFLFEYFSETQRNKGNFPGRFSGRQFSNSRSEMNVSTLELGDSALYLCASSLAGEGVNSPLHFGNGTRLTVT.

CDR3: CASSPGNEQFF. The CDR3, as DNA: TGTGCCAGCTCCCCAGGCAATGAGCAGTTCTTC. The genes are TRBV3-1 (or the pseudogene TRBV3-2) and TRBJ2-1; D unresolved. The CDR3 consists of 11 residues. The V gene lost 8 bases and the J gene lost 6 bases, with 8 bases spanning the gap. The germline V gene has CDR1 LGHDT and CDR2 YNNKEL (reference sequence).

The genes are TRBV6-6 and TRBJ2-5; D uncertain. The germline V gene has CDR1 MNHNY and CDR2 SVGAGI (reference sequence). The CDR3 sequence is 15 residues long. The germline V and J ends were trimmed by 0 bases and 4 bases, with 12 bases remaining between them. The CDR3 sequence: CASSYSIDLRETQYF. The CDR3 DNA reads TGTGCCAGCAGTTACTCGATTGACTTACGAGAGACCCAGTACTTC.

This chain uses TRBV27 with TRBJ1-1; D possibly corresponds to TRBD1 (5 bases). This CDR3 has 13 amino acids. The ends were cut back, 6 bases at V and 0 bases at J, with 8 bases in the middle. The germline V gene has CDR1 MNHEY and CDR2 SMNVEV (reference sequence). The CDR3 nucleotides are TGTGCCAGCAGGGGGCGCGTGAACACTGAAGCTTTCTTT. Its translation is CASRGRVNTEAFF.

A single count supports this clone. The V call is TRBV19, the J call TRBJ1-2, with D possibly TRBD1 on 5 matching bases. Germline V lookup: CDR1 LNHDA, CDR2 SQIVND (reference sequence). V was shortened by 5 bases and J by 5 bases, with 12 bases between the two germline ends. The CDR3 spans 13 residues. In DNA form, the CDR3 reads TGTGCCAGTAGTGCCAGGGAGGGGTATGGCTACACCTTC. Encoded protein: CASSAREGYGYTF. The full variable domain, its missing parts supplied by reference TRBV19 and TRBJ1-2, is DGGITQSPKYLFRKEGQNVTLSCEQNLNHDAMYWYRQDPGQGLRLIYYSQIVNDFQKGDIAEGYSVSREKKESFPLTVTSAQKNPTAFYLCASSAREGYGYTFGSGTRLTVV.

The chain carries TRBV28 and TRBJ1-2; TRBD1 is a possible D gene (5 bases). Germline CDR1 is MDHEN and CDR2 is SYDVKM. CDR3 size: 12 residues. V gave up 5 bases and J gave up 4 bases, with 8 bases separating them. The CDR3 reads CASSATVYGYTF. CDR3 sequence (DNA): TGTGCCAGCAGTGCGACAGTCTATGGCTACACCTTC.

This chain uses TRBV12-1 with TRBJ1-1. TRBV12-1 is a documented pseudogene. CDR3 length equals 13 residues. The CDR3 DNA is TGTGCCAGCGGAAAAAAGCGGTCCATCGAAGCTTTCTTT. It codes for CASGKKRSIEAFF.

The chain uses TRBV11-2 and TRBJ1-1; 8 bases agree with TRBD1. CDR1 and CDR2 from the germline V gene are SGHAT and FQNNGV. V lost 6 bases to trimming and J lost 5 bases; unmatched junction nucleotides: 8. This CDR3 has 14 residues. CDR3 in amino acids: CASRLTGGQTEAFF. DNA of the CDR3: TGTGCCAGCAGGCTCACAGGGGGTCAAACTGAAGCTTTCTTT.

This clone was found once. The chain carries TRBV24-1 and TRBJ2-2; no reliable D call. The CDR3 has 13 amino acids. Germline CDR1 is KGHDR and CDR2 is SFDVKD. Trimming removed 4 bases from V and 1 base from J, with 3 bases in between. The CDR3 DNA reads TGTGCCACCAGTGACTGGAACACCGGGGAGCTGTTTTTT. Its translation: CATSDWNTGELFF.

This clone was found a few times. This chain connects TRBV3-1 (or the pseudogene TRBV3-2) to TRBJ1-5; D unclear. CDR1 is LGHDT and CDR2 is YNNKEL in the germline V gene (reference sequence). The CDR3 sequence is 15 residues long. Between the trimmed V and J ends, which lost 4 bases and 3 bases, there was a span of 13 bases. The CDR3 nucleotides read TGTGCCAGCAGCCCCGCCGGGTCCTACAATCAGCCCCAGCATTTT. This translates into CASSPAGSYNQPQHF.

The chain uses TRBV28 and TRBJ2-2, with 12 bases identical to TRBD1. V shed 1 base, J shed 3 bases, and the junction held 3 bases outside the gene matches. The germline CDR1 and CDR2 sequences are MDHEN and SYDVKM. The CDR3 loop spans 17 amino acids. In nucleotides, the CDR3 is TGTGCCAGCAGTTTATCGGGACAGGGGGCCGACACCGGGGAGCTGTTTTTT. Residues: CASSLSGQGADTGELFF.

The genes are TRBV29-1 and TRBJ2-6; the D is unclear. This CDR3 comprises 13 residues. Trimming stripped 6 bases from V and 2 bases from J, with 8 bases between. Per the germline V gene, CDR1 is SQVTM and CDR2 is ANQGSEA. The CDR3 sequence: CSVGSTGANVLTF. The CDR3 nucleotides are TGCAGCGTCGGGTCCACTGGGGCCAACGTCCTGACTTTC. Filled out from reference TRBV29-1 and TRBJ2-6, the complete variable domain reads SAVISQKPSRDICQRGTSLTIQCQVDSQVTMMFWYRQQPGQSLTLIATANQGSEATYESGFVIDKFPISRPNLTFSTLTVSNMSPEDSSIYLCSVGSTGANVLTFGAGSRLTVL.